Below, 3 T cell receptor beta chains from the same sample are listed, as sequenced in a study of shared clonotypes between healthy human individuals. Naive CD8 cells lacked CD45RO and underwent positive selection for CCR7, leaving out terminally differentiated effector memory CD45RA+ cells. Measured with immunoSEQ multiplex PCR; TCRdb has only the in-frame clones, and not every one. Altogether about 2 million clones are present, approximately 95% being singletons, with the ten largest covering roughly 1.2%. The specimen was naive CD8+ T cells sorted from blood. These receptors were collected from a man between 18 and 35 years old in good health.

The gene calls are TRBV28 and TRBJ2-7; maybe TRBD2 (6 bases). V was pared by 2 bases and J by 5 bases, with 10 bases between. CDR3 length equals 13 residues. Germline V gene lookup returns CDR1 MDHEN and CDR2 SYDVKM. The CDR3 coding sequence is TGTGCCAGCAGTTTACCGGGGGTGGACGAGCAGTACTTC. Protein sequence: CASSLPGVDEQYF.

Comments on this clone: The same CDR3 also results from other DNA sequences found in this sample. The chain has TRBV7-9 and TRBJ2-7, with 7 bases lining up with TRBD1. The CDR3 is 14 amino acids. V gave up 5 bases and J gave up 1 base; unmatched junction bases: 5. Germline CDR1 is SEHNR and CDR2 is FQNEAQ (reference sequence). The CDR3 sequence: CASSLGTASYEQYF. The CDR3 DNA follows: TGTGCCAGCAGCCTGGGGACAGCTTCCTACGAGCAGTACTTC.

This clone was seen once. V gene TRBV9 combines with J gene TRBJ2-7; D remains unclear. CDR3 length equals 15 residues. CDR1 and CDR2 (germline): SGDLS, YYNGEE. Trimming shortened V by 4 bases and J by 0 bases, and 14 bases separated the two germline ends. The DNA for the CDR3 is TGTGCCAGCAGCTCCCTCGCGGACGGCTCCTACGAGCAGTACTTC. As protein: CASSSLADGSYEQYF. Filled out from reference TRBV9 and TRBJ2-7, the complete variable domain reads DSGVTQTPKHLITATGQRVTLRCSPRSGDLSVYWYQQSLDQGLQFLIQYYNGEERAKGNILERFSAQQFPDLHSELNLSSLELGDSALYFCASSSLADGSYEQYFGPGTRLTVT.